These 19 T cell receptor beta chains were sequenced from one sample in a study of T cells in localized non-small cell lung cancer. Data came from immunoSEQ multiplex PCR; TCRdb stores just in-frame clones and leaves some out. The sample carries under 15,000 clones, 28% recorded once. The sequencing used lung tumor tissue, collected before any cancer treatment. The receptors originated from a female donor older than 55 with stage I lung adenocarcinoma.

This sequence joins TRBV14 and TRBJ2-1; D is uncertain. Per the germline V gene, CDR1 is SGHDN and CDR2 is FVKESK. V lost 8 bases, J lost 7 bases, and 15 bases lay in between. The CDR3 length is 13 residues. CDR3 nucleotides: TGTGCCAGCGGTCGCAGAAAAGAAAATGAGCAGTTCTTC. Translating gives CASGRRKENEQFF.

This clone was seen many times. Some base is ambiguous or went unread, and X replaces its residue. The genes are TRBV9 and TRBJ1-2; the match to TRBD1 covers 9 bases. CDR3 size: 15 residues. V lost 0 bases to trimming and J lost 4 bases; unmatched junction nucleotides: 4. Germline CDR1 reads SGDLS; CDR2 reads YYNGEE. The CDR3 protein is CASSVXGQGFYGYTF. The DNA for the CDR3 is TGTGCCAGCAGCGTAGRTGGACAGGGGTTCTATGGCTACACCTTC.

The chain is built from TRBV14 and TRBJ2-2; 7 bases agree with TRBD1. Germline CDR1 reads SGHDN; CDR2 reads FVKESK. The V and J ends lost 7 bases and 4 bases, in that order; junction bases with no gene match: 9. The CDR3 runs to 15 residues. DNA of the CDR3: TGTGCCAGCACCCTCGACAGGGCTGGCACCGGGGAGCTGTTTTTT. Encoded protein: CASTLDRAGTGELFF.

This clone was seen more than once but under ten times. The V and J genes are TRBV11-3 and TRBJ1-6; a weak D match, TRBD1 (6 bases). Per germline, CDR1 SGHNT and CDR2 YENEEA. The ends were cut back, 1 base at V and 10 bases at J, with 14 bases in the middle. This CDR3 spans 15 amino acids. CDR3 nucleotides: TGTGCCAGCAGCTTAGGAGAGGGGGACCGATCACCCCTCCACTTT. Translation: CASSLGEGDRSPLHF. Full variable domain (outside the CDR3, taken from reference TRBV11-3 and TRBJ1-6): EAGVVQSPRYKIIEKKQPVAFWCNPISGHNTLYWYLQNLGQGPELLIRYENEEAVDDSQLPKDRFSAERLKGVDSTLKIQPAELGDSAVYLCASSLGEGDRSPLHFGNGTRLTVT.

The genes are TRBV6-8 and TRBJ1-2; TRBD1 is a possible D gene (6 bases). Germline V lookup: CDR1 MNHGY, CDR2 SAAAGT. The CDR3 spans 12 residues. The V and J ends lost 4 bases and 6 bases respectively, with 9 bases between them. CDR3 in amino acids: CASSFSGDGYTF. The CDR3 DNA reads as TGTGCCAGCAGTTTCTCAGGGGATGGCTACACCTTC.

The chain recombines TRBV6-8 with TRBJ1-6; TRBD1 matches at 10 bases. Germline V lookup: CDR1 MNHGY, CDR2 SAAAGT. This CDR3 comprises 15 residues. With 4 bases clipped from V and 7 bases from J, the junction kept 4 bases outside the gene matches. The CDR3 bases are TGTGCCAGCAGTTTACCGGGACAGGGGAATTCACCCCTCCACTTT. It encodes CASSLPGQGNSPLHF.

This clone came up once. J is TRBJ1-1 and V is TRBV29-1; unclear D gene. CDR1 is SQVTM, CDR2 ANQGSEA, per germline. The CDR3 loop spans 12 amino acids. The germline V and J ends were trimmed by 6 bases and 1 base, with 9 bases remaining between them. The CDR3 DNA sequence: TGCAGCGTGGCTTTCCCGAACACTGAAGCTTTCTTT. Its translation: CSVAFPNTEAFF.

This clone was picked up a small number of times. The chain recombines TRBV6-8 with TRBJ1-2; D is possibly TRBD1 (6 bases). Between the trimmed V and J ends, which lost 5 bases and 3 bases, there was a span of 10 bases. Germline V CDR1 and CDR2: MNHGY, SAAAGT. This CDR3 region has 13 residues. The DNA for the CDR3 is TGTGCCAGCAGTCCCGACAGGTACTATGGCTACACCTTC. It specifies CASSPDRYYGYTF.

The V gene is TRBV25-1, the J gene TRBJ1-5; D gene uncertain. V was trimmed by 1 base and J by 0 bases, leaving 10 bases between them. CDR1 MGHDK and CDR2 SYGVNS come from the germline V gene. This CDR3 is 16 amino acids long. The CDR3 region has the DNA TGTGCCAGCAGTGAATTCCGGGATGATAGCAATCAGCCCCAGCATTTT. It encodes CASSEFRDDSNQPQHF. Together with reference TRBV25-1 and TRBJ1-5, the CDR3 gives the full variable domain: EADIYQTPRYLVIGTGKKITLECSQTMGHDKMYWYQQDPGMELHLIHYSYGVNSTEKGDLSSESTVSRIRTEHFPLTLESARPSHTSQYLCASSEFRDDSNQPQHFGDGTRLSIL.

This clone has only a few counts. The V and J genes are TRBV23-1 and TRBJ2-1, with D perhaps TRBD2 (5 bases). TRBV23-1 is an open reading frame, and its role is uncertain. The V and J ends lost 6 bases and 8 bases respectively, with 14 bases between them. This CDR3 spans 13 amino acids. In DNA form, the CDR3 reads TGCGCCAGCAGCTTGGAGGTAATCCATGAGCAGTTCTTC. Translation: CASSLEVIHEQFF.

This clone came up many times. V gene TRBV11-3 combines with J gene TRBJ2-1; 8 bases fit TRBD2. V gave up 1 base and J gave up 1 base; unmatched junction bases: 6. This CDR3 is 17 amino acids long. From germline, CDR1 is SGHNT and CDR2 YENEEA. The CDR3 bases are TGTGCCAGCAGCTTAGGAGGGTCTAGCGGGTCCTACAATGAGCAGTTCTTC. The encoded protein is CASSLGGSSGSYNEQFF.

This clone came up once. The gene calls are TRBV18 and TRBJ1-1, with 12 positions matching TRBD1. Trimming took 6 bases from V and 3 from J; bases not matched to a gene: 5. This CDR3 has 15 residues. The germline gives CDR1 KGHSH, CDR2 LQKENI. The chain's CDR3 is CASSSGQGAYTEAFF. In nucleotides, the CDR3 is TGTGCCAGCTCGTCGGGACAGGGGGCGTACACTGAAGCTTTCTTT. Full variable domain (rest looked up from reference TRBV18 and TRBJ1-1): NAGVMQNPRHLVRRRGQEARLRCSPMKGHSHVYWYRQLPEEGLKFMVYLQKENIIDESGMPKERFSAEFPKEGPSILRIQQVVRGDSAAYFCASSSGQGAYTEAFFGQGTRLTVV.

This chain joins TRBV29-1 and TRBJ2-5; a possible D gene is TRBD1 (7 bases). This CDR3 has 12 residues. The V end lost 7 bases, the J end lost 2 bases, and 11 bases lay between the germline ends. From germline, CDR1 is SQVTM and CDR2 ANQGSEA. CDR3 loop: CSAEGQQETQYF. CDR3 DNA: TGCAGCGCGGAGGGACAGCAAGAGACCCAGTACTTC.

The J gene is TRBJ1-1, the V gene TRBV11-3; D is possibly TRBD1 (5 bases). Germline CDR1 SGHNT, CDR2 YENEEA. This CDR3 region has 14 residues. V was pared by 5 bases and J by 0 bases, with 10 bases between. The CDR3 loop reads CASSPMGLNTEAFF. CDR3 DNA: TGTGCCAGCAGCCCCATGGGACTGAACACTGAAGCTTTCTTT.

The rearrangement uses TRBV11-3 and TRBJ2-1; D tentatively reads TRBD1 or TRBD2 (6 bases each). The CDR3 has 15 residues. Trimming left V 5 bases short and J 7 bases short, with 18 bases between. From germline, CDR1 is SGHNT and CDR2 YENEEA. Here the CDR3 DNA reads TGTGCCAGCAGCAACCGGGGGCGCCTAAGGAATGAGCAGTTCTTC. It is translated as CASSNRGRLRNEQFF.

The chain carries TRBV6-8 and TRBJ2-7; 9 bases line up with TRBD1. CDR1 is MNHGY and CDR2 is SAAAGT in the germline V gene. Trimming removed 2 bases from V and 0 bases from J; junction bases left unmatched: 8. This CDR3 has 17 residues. CDR3 loop: CASSYLLGQGHSYEQYF. CDR3 DNA: TGTGCCAGCAGTTACCTACTGGGACAGGGACACTCCTACGAGCAGTACTTC.

The CDR3 here is CSAARQGDTEAFF. The CDR3 coding sequence is TGCAGCGCCGCACGTCAGGGGGACACTGAAGCTTTCTTT. The chain couples TRBV29-1 to TRBJ1-1; 7 bases align to TRBD1. Germline loops: CDR1 SQVTM, CDR2 ANQGSEA. V shed 7 bases and J 3 bases; nucleotides not matched to a gene: 8. The CDR3 has 13 amino acids.

The table lists this clone with a few counts. The chain employs TRBV11-3 and TRBJ2-1; the match to TRBD2 covers 9 bases. Germline V gene lookup returns CDR1 SGHNT and CDR2 YENEEA. The CDR3 contains 18 residues. The J segment lost 5 bases and the V segment lost 5 bases, leaving 16 bases of the junction unmatched. The CDR3 DNA is TGTGCCAGCAGCCCAACAGGGCTAGCGGGGAGAGACAACAATGAGCAGTTCTTC. Translating it yields CASSPTGLAGRDNNEQFF. Together with reference TRBV11-3 and TRBJ2-1, the CDR3 gives the full variable domain: EAGVVQSPRYKIIEKKQPVAFWCNPISGHNTLYWYLQNLGQGPELLIRYENEEAVDDSQLPKDRFSAERLKGVDSTLKIQPAELGDSAVYLCASSPTGLAGRDNNEQFFGPGTRLTVL.

The J gene is TRBJ2-7, the V gene TRBV9, with a possible D match to TRBD2 (5 bases). This CDR3 has 14 amino acids. Germline assignment: CDR1 SGDLS and CDR2 YYNGEE. The ends were cut back, 4 bases at V and 1 base at J, with 12 bases in the middle. The CDR3 protein is CASSRAGVSYEQYF. The CDR3 region has the DNA TGTGCCAGCAGCCGGGCCGGGGTATCCTACGAGCAGTACTTC.